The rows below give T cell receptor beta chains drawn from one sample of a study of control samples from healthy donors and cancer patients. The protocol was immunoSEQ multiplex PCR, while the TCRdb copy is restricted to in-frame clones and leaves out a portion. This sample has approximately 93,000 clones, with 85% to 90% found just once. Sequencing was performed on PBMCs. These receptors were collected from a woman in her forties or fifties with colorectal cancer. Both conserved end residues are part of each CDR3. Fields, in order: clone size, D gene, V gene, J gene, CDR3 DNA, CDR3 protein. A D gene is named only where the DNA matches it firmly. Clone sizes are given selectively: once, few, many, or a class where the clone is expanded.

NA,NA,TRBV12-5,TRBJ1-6,TGTGCTAGTGGTTTCGGACTGAATAATTCACCCCTCCACTTT,CASGFGLNNSPLHF
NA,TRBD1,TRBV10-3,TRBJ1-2,TGTGCCATCAGTACAGGGGGCGCGGACTATGGCTACACCTTC,CAISTGGADYGYTF
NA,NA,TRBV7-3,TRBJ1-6,TGTGCCAGCAGCTTAACGGGGAATTCACCCCTCCACTTT,CASSLTGNSPLHF
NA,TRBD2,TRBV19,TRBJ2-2,TGTGCCAGTAGTATACAGCGGGGGACGAACACCGGGGAGCTGTTTTTT,CASSIQRGTNTGELFF
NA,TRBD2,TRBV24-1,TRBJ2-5,TGTGCCACCAGTGAGGGGCTAGCGGGGGGACAAGAGACCCAGTACTTC,CATSEGLAGGQETQYF
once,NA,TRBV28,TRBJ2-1,TGTGCCAGCAGTTCCCCGGGGGGCCCTGAGCAGTTCTTC,CASSSPGGPEQFF
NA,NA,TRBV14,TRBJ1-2,TGTGCCAGCAGCCAAGAATGGAGGGCAGGGGGCTACACCTTC,CASSQEWRAGGYTF
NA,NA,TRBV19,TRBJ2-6,TGTGCCAGTCGCAGACGGGGGGCTGCTGGGGCCAACGTCCTGACTTTC,CASRRRGAAGANVLTF
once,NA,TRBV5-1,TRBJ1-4,TGCGCCAGCAGCTTTGGGTTAAATGAAAAACTGTTTTTT,CASSFGLNEKLFF
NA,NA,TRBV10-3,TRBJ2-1,TGTGCCATCATGCGACGAGACAATGAGCAGTTCTTC,CAIMRRDNEQFF
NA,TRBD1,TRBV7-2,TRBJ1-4,TGTGCCAGCAGCTTAGGGACAGGGGAGTTCGATGAAAAACTGTTTTTT,CASSLGTGEFDEKLFF
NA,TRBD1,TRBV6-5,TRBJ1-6,TGTGCCAGCAGTTACGGGACAGGAGGGTCACCCCTCCACTTT,CASSYGTGGSPLHF
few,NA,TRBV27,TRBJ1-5,TGTGCCAGCAGTTTATCCCCTACCAATCAGCCCCAGCATTTT,CASSLSPTNQPQHF
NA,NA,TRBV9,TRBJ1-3,TGTGCCAGCAGTATCGATTGGGAATCTGGAAACACCATATATTTT,CASSIDWESGNTIYF
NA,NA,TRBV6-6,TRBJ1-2,TGTGCCAGCAGCGCCGGGGGTGGCTACACCTTC,CASSAGGGYTF
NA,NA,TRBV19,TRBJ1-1,TGTGCCAGTAGTTCCCGGACCCTTGGTGGCACTGAAGCTTTCTTT,CASSSRTLGGTEAFF
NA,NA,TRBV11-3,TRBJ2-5,TGTGCCAGCAGCCCGGGACGCCTCGAATCGGAGACCCAGTACTTC,CASSPGRLESETQYF
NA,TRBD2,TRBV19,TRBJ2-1,TGTGCCAGTAGTCACCGGGGGGACTACAATGAGCAGTTCTTC,CASSHRGDYNEQFF
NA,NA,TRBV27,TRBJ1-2,TGTGCCAGCAGTTTATCGGGGGTTGGCGGCTACACCTTC,CASSLSGVGGYTF
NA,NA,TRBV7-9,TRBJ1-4,TGTGCCAGCAGCTTCAAGACACCGGGGGGGAATGAAAAACTGTTTTTT,CASSFKTPGGNEKLFF
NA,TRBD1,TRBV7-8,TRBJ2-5,TGTGCCAGCAGCTTAGATTTCTCGACAGGGAAGGGGGAGACCCAGTACTTC,CASSLDFSTGKGETQYF
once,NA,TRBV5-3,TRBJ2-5,TGTGCCAGAAGCTTGGCACAAGAGACCCAGTACTTC,CARSLAQETQYF
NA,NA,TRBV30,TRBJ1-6,TGTGCCTGGGACGTATTTAGGAATTCACCCCTCCACTTT,CAWDVFRNSPLHF
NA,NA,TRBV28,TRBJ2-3,TGTGCCAGCAGTTTATCAGGCAGGGGGCAGTATTTT,CASSLSGRGQYF
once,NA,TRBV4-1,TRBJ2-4,TGCGCCAGCAGCCAAGAGGAACAGGTAAACATTCAGTACTTC,CASSQEEQVNIQYF
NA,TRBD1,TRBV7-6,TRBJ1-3,TGTGCCAGCAGCAACCCCTACCGACAGGGGAGGGGAAACACCATATATTTT,CASSNPYRQGRGNTIYF
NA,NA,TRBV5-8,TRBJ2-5,TGTGCCAGCAGCCCAGGGCGGGAGACCCAGTACTTC,CASSPGRETQYF
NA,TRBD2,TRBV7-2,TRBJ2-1,TGTGCCAGCAGCTTAGGTCTAGCGGGGAATGAGCAGTTCTTC,CASSLGLAGNEQFF
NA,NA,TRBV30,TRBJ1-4,TGTGCCTGGAGTGGGGCAGGGAATACCGAAAAACTGTTTTTT,CAWSGAGNTEKLFF
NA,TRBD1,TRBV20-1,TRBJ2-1,TGCAGTGCTCTGGACAGGAATGAGCAGTTCTTC,CSALDRNEQFF
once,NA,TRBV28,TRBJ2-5,TGTGCCAGCAGTTTATCAGGGTACCAAGAGACCCAGTACTTC,CASSLSGYQETQYF
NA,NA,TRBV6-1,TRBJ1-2,TGTGCCAGCAGTGAAGCAGCAGGACAGATATACTATGGCTACACCTTC,CASSEAAGQIYYGYTF
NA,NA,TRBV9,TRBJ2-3,TGTGCCAGCAGCGTAGGACAGTTAGGTTTGGATACGCAGTATTTT,CASSVGQLGLDTQYF